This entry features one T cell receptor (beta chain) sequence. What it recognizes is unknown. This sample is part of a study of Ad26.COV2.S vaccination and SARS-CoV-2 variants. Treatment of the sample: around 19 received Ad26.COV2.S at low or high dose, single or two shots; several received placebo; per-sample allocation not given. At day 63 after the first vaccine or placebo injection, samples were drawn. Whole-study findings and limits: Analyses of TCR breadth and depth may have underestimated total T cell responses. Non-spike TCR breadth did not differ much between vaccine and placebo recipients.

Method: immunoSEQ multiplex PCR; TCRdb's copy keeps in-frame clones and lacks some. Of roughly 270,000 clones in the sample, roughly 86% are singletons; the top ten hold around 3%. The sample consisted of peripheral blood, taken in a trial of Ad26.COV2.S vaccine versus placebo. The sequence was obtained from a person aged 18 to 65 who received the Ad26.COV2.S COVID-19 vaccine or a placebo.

The CDR3 region is CASSSGQGYGYTF. The CDR3 nucleotides are TGTGCCAGCAGCTCGGGACAGGGCTATGGCTACACCTTC. The genes are TRBV7-2 and TRBJ1-2; 9 bases align to TRBD1. Trimming removed 4 bases from V and 4 bases from J; junction bases left unmatched: 1. CDR1 is SGHTA and CDR2 is FQGNSA in the germline V gene. The CDR3 contains 13 residues.